These 7 T cell receptor beta chains came from one sample sequenced in a study of T cell changes during pregnancy in multiple sclerosis (dated by TCRdb to about 2019). Libraries came from the immunoSEQ multiplex PCR assay. TCRdb took over this immuneACCESS table, retaining in-frame rearrangements with V and J assigned. Such tables are incomplete; in checked studies, under half of the missing clones stem from an unresolved V gene, and the remainder is unexplained. This sample comprises fewer than 140,000 clones, 85% to 95% of them detected only once. The leading ten clones occupy roughly 1.5% of the sample. The specimen comprised peripheral blood, sampled after pregnancy. These receptors were obtained from a female donor with multiple sclerosis, enrolled in a pregnancy study.

This chain joins TRBV5-8 and TRBJ1-1; D remains ambiguous. The V and J ends lost 5 bases and 4 bases respectively, with 12 bases between them. CDR1 SGHTS and CDR2 YDEGEE come from the germline V gene. This CDR3 is 13 amino acids long. Here the CDR3 reads CASSWVGVTEAFF. The CDR3 bases are TGTGCCAGCAGTTGGGTGGGAGTCACTGAAGCTTTCTTT.

The chain combines TRBV27 with TRBJ2-6, with D perhaps TRBD2 (6 bases). CDR1 MNHEY and CDR2 SMNVEV come from the germline V gene (reference sequence). The CDR3 has 17 residues. V lost 4 bases and J 0 bases, leaving 13 bases between the germline ends. CDR3 region: CASSSPGLISGANVLTF. CDR3 DNA: TGTGCCAGCAGTTCCCCGGGACTCATCTCTGGGGCCAACGTCCTGACTTTC.

This clone occurred a few times. The rearrangement links TRBV29-1 to TRBJ1-1; no clear D. The CDR3 is 13 amino acids. Germline V CDR1 and CDR2: SQVTM, ANQGSEA. Trimming cost V 3 bases and J 5 bases, with 13 bases left between them. CDR3 protein: CSVDIVGGTEAFF. The CDR3 region has the DNA TGCAGCGTTGATATAGTGGGAGGTACTGAAGCTTTCTTT.

The CDR3 coding sequence is TGCGCCAGCAGCTTGGAAGGGAGCTCAGATACGCAGTATTTT. The encoded protein is CASSLEGSSDTQYF. The V and J genes are TRBV5-1 and TRBJ2-3; weak D call: TRBD2 (5 bases). This CDR3 spans 14 amino acids. Trimming took off 0 bases at V and 4 bases at J, with 9 bases between the two ends. Germline CDR1 reads SGHRS; CDR2 reads YFSETQ.

The V call is TRBV27, the J call TRBJ2-1, with 12 bases fitting TRBD2. The CDR3 contains 19 residues. With 6 bases clipped from V and 5 bases from J, the junction kept 17 bases outside the gene matches. CDR1 is MNHEY and CDR2 is SMNVEV in the germline V gene (reference sequence). The DNA of the CDR3 is TGTGCCAGCAGACGCCATCTGGAGACTAGCGGGAGAAACAACAATGAGCAGTTCTTC. It codes for CASRRHLETSGRNNNEQFF.

The rearrangement uses TRBV10-1 and TRBJ2-1, with 12 positions matching TRBD1. CDR3 length: 15 amino acids. Germline CDR1 WNHNN, CDR2 SYGVQD (reference sequence). Unmatched junction bases numbered 6, after V lost 5 bases and J lost 7 bases. CDR3 bases: TGCGCCAGCAGTACCGGGACAGGGGGCTGGAATGAGCAGTTCTTC. The encoded protein is CASSTGTGGWNEQFF.

The rearrangement joins TRBV6-1 to TRBJ1-1; D is uncertain. The germline gives CDR1 MNHNS, CDR2 SASEGT. Trimming left V 4 bases short and J 2 bases short, with 14 bases between. There are 15 residues in the CDR3. CDR3 sequence reads: CASSVLGGPNTEAFF. CDR3 sequence (DNA): TGTGCCAGCAGTGTCTTGGGAGGGCCCAACACTGAAGCTTTCTTT.